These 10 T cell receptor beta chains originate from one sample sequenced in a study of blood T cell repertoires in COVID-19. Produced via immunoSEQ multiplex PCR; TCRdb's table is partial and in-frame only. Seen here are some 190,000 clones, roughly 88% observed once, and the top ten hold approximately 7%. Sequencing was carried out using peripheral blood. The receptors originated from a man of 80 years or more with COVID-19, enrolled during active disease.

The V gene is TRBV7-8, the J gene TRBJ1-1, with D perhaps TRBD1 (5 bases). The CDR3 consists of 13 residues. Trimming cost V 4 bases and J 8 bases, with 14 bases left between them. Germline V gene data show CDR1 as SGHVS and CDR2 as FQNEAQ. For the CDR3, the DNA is TGTGCCAGCAGCTCACCTTCACAGGTCGAAGCTTTCTTT. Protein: CASSSPSQVEAFF.

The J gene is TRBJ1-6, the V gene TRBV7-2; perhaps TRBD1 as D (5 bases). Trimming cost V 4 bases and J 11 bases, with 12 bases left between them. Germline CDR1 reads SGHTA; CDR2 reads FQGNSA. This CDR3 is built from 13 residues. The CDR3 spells CASSSREAAPLHF. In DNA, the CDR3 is TGTGCCAGCAGCTCCAGGGAGGCGGCACCCCTCCACTTT.

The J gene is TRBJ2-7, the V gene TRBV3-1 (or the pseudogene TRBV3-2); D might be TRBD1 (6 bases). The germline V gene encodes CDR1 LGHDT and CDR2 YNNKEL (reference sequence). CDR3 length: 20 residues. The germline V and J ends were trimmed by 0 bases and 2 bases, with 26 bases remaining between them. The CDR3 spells CASSQDGAGRGARGTYEQYF. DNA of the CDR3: TGTGCCAGCAGCCAAGATGGGGCGGGCAGGGGCGCCCGCGGCACCTACGAGCAGTACTTC.

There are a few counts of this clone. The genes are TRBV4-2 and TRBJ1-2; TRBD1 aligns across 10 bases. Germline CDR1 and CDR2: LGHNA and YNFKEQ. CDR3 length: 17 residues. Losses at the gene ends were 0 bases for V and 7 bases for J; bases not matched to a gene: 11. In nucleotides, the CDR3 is TGTGCCAGCAGCCAAGATATCGGTGGGACAGGGGCAGGTGGCTACACCTTC. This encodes CASSQDIGGTGAGGYTF.

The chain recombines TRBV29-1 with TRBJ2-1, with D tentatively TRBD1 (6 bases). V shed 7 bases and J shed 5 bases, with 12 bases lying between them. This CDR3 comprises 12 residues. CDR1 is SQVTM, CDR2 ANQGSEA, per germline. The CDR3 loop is CSAGRQDNEQFF. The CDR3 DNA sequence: TGCAGCGCCGGCCGACAGGACAATGAGCAGTTCTTC.

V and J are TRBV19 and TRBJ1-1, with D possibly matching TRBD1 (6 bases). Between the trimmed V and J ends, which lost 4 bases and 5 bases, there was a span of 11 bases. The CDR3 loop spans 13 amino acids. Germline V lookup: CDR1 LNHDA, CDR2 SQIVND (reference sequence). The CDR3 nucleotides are TGTGCCAGTAGTACATACAGGGCTACTGAAGCTTTCTTT. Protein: CASSTYRATEAFF. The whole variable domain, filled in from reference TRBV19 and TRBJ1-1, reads DGGITQSPKYLFRKEGQNVTLSCEQNLNHDAMYWYRQDPGQGLRLIYYSQIVNDFQKGDIAEGYSVSREKKESFPLTVTSAQKNPTAFYLCASSTYRATEAFFGQGTRLTVV.

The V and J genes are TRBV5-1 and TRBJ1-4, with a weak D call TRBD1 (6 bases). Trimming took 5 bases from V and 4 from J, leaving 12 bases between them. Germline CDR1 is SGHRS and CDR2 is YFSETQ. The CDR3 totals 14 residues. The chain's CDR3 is CASRYQGNNEKLFF. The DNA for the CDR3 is TGCGCCAGCAGATATCAGGGGAATAATGAAAAACTGTTTTTT.

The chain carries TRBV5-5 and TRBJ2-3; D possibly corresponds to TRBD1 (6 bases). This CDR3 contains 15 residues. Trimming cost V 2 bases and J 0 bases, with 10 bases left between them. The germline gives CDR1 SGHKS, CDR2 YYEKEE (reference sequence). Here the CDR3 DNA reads TGTGCCAGCAGCTTACAGGGAACTAGCACAGATACGCAGTATTTT. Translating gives CASSLQGTSTDTQYF.

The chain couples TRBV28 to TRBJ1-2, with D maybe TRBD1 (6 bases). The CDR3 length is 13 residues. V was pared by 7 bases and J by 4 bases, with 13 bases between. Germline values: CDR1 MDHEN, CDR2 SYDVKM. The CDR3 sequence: CASIAGAGYGYTF. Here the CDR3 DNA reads TGTGCCAGCATAGCAGGGGCTGGCTATGGCTACACCTTC.

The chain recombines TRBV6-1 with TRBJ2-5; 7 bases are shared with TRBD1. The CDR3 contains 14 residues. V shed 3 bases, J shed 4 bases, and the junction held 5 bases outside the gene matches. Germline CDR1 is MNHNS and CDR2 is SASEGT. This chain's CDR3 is CASSEGQTGETQYF. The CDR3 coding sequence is TGTGCCAGCAGTGAGGGACAGACGGGAGAGACCCAGTACTTC.